This T cell receptor beta chain originates from a study of blood T cell repertoires in COVID-19. Study-wide context: COVID-19 samples, acute and convalescent, were from the United States, Italy and Spain. PBMCs, B-cell-depleted T cells, or T cells were the source of the cDNA or gDNA that made up the material.

The CDR3 has 16 residues. CDR1 LNHDA and CDR2 SQIVND come from the germline V gene (reference sequence). V lost 7 bases to trimming and J lost 7 bases, with 26 bases between them. Original methodology: Nucleated cell counts were estimated from reference gene primer amplification. TCRdb's table, derived via immunoSEQ multiplex PCR, lists solely in-frame clones and lacks some. V and J calls and clone size are given by that table; D and trimming were obtained from the DNA. This repertoire shows 200,000 to 250,000 clones, roughly 87% found once; its top ten account for around 10%. Allocation to cohorts depended on clinical history reported by the participants.

The TCR originated in a man aged 18-30 years with acute COVID-19. Sequencing used PBMCs or T cells enriched from blood (not recorded which). The V gene is TRBV19, the J gene TRBJ2-7, with D tentatively TRBD1 (5 bases). The CDR3 protein is CASTGMGTGLSGEQYF. CDR3 coding DNA: TGTGCCAGTACTGGGATGGGAACAGGTCTATCTGGGGAGCAGTACTTC.